Below, 24 T cell receptor beta chains from the same sample are listed, as sequenced in a study of blood T cell repertoires in COVID-19. Sequenced by immunoSEQ multiplex PCR; TCRdb stores in-frame clones only, minus some. This sample has around 200,000 clones; roughly 90% occur once, and the top ten carry about 2%. Sample: peripheral blood. Source of these receptors: a woman in her 50s with acute or convalescent COVID-19.

This rearrangement joins TRBV30 to TRBJ1-5; possibly TRBD1 for D (5 bases). Per the germline V gene, CDR1 is GTSNPN and CDR2 is SVGIG (reference sequence). CDR3 size: 13 residues. V lost 0 bases, J lost 8 bases, and 11 bases lay in between. The CDR3 spells CAWSVPGLEPQHF. DNA of the CDR3: TGTGCCTGGAGTGTCCCGGGACTGGAGCCCCAGCATTTT.

The chain has TRBV3-1 (or the pseudogene TRBV3-2) and TRBJ1-5, with D hard to call. Germline values: CDR1 LGHDT, CDR2 YNNKEL (reference sequence). The CDR3 loop spans 17 amino acids. V was shortened by 2 bases and J by 6 bases, with 20 bases between the two germline ends. The CDR3 loop is CASSQNVSYEVSQPQHF. DNA of the CDR3: TGTGCCAGCAGCCAAAATGTGAGTTATGAGGTGAGTCAGCCCCAGCATTTT.

This clone was observed once. V usage is TRBV7-2 and J usage is TRBJ1-3, with D maybe TRBD1 (5 bases). The CDR3 has 15 residues. V was clipped by 3 bases and J by 3 bases, with 12 bases between them. Germline V gene data show CDR1 as SGHTA and CDR2 as FQGNSA. The CDR3 here is CASSFAGGVGNTIYF. The CDR3 coding sequence is TGTGCCAGCAGCTTCGCAGGAGGGGTTGGAAACACCATATATTTT.

J is TRBJ2-7 and V is TRBV27; 8 bases map to TRBD1. Germline V gene sequence: CDR1 MNHEY, CDR2 SMNVEV (reference sequence). The CDR3 has 16 amino acids. With 1 base clipped from V and 2 bases from J, the junction kept 7 bases outside the gene matches. This CDR3 reads CASSLWLTGAPYEQYF. The CDR3 DNA sequence: TGTGCCAGCAGTTTATGGCTGACAGGGGCACCCTACGAGCAGTACTTC.

The rearrangement joins TRBV5-4 to TRBJ2-3; 9 bases agree with TRBD2. The CDR3 length is 16 residues. V gave up 6 bases and J gave up 3 bases; unmatched junction bases: 11. Germline-derived CDR1 and CDR2 are SGHNT and YYREEE (reference sequence). Written as DNA, the CDR3 is TGTGCCAGCACCCCAGAGGGGCTAGCGGGAACAGATACGCAGTATTTT. Amino acids: CASTPEGLAGTDTQYF.

This chain uses TRBV11-2 with TRBJ2-7; TRBD1 is a possible D gene (5 bases). In germline, CDR1 is SGHAT, CDR2 FQNNGV. Trimming left V 2 bases short and J 1 base short, with 9 bases between. CDR3 length: 14 amino acids. The CDR3 sequence is CASSLFQGSYEQYF. The CDR3 DNA follows: TGTGCCAGCAGCTTATTTCAGGGATCCTACGAGCAGTACTTC. Full variable domain (rest looked up from reference TRBV11-2 and TRBJ2-7): EAGVAQSPRYKIIEKRQSVAFWCNPISGHATLYWYQQILGQGPKLLIQFQNNGVVDDSQLPKDRFSAERLKGVDSTLKIQPAKLEDSAVYLCASSLFQGSYEQYFGPGTRLTVT.

The chain is built from TRBV30 and TRBJ1-1; 7 bases map to TRBD1. Germline V gene sequence: CDR1 GTSNPN, CDR2 SVGIG (reference sequence). The CDR3 has 15 amino acids. With V trimmed by 0 bases and J by 0 bases, 4 bases remained unmatched. In DNA, the CDR3 is TGTGCCTGGAGTGTACAGGGGCGGTTGAACACTGAAGCTTTCTTT. Translating gives CAWSVQGRLNTEAFF.

This chain connects TRBV7-9 to TRBJ2-7; TRBD2 might be the D (6 bases). The CDR3 length is 14 residues. CDR1 and CDR2 (germline): SEHNR, FQNEAQ (reference sequence). Trimming cost V 5 bases and J 0 bases, with 11 bases left between them. As DNA, the CDR3 is TGTGCCAGCAGCCGGAGGGGCAGCTCCTACGAGCAGTACTTC. This gives the protein CASSRRGSSYEQYF.

The chain is built from TRBV6-5 and TRBJ1-2; 8 nucleotides align to TRBD1. The CDR3 runs 13 residues. Germline CDR1 reads MNHEY; CDR2 reads SVGAGI. V was clipped by 6 bases and J by 6 bases; unmatched bases: 6. The DNA for the CDR3 is TGTGCCAGCAGACAGGGGGAGGCTGATGGCTACACCTTC. It specifies CASRQGEADGYTF.

The chain uses TRBV27 and TRBJ2-5; TRBD1 might be the D (5 bases). This CDR3 has 14 amino acids. Between the trimmed V and J ends, which lost 7 bases and 4 bases, there was a span of 16 bases. Germline V gene sequence: CDR1 MNHEY, CDR2 SMNVEV (reference sequence). In DNA form, the CDR3 reads TGTGCCAGCAAAAGGGCAGGGTTTGGAGAGACCCAGTACTTC. This codes for CASKRAGFGETQYF.

This CDR3 is CASTGTSGGARSYNEQFF. CDR3 coding DNA: TGCGCCAGCACCGGGACTAGCGGGGGGGCCCGCTCCTACAATGAGCAGTTCTTC. The J gene is TRBJ2-1, the V gene TRBV10-1, with 16 nucleotides matching TRBD2. The germline gives CDR1 WNHNN, CDR2 SYGVQD (reference sequence). With V trimmed by 7 bases and J by 0 bases, 6 bases remained unmatched. The CDR3 length is 18 residues.

The chain links TRBV19 to TRBJ2-3; D is possibly TRBD2 (5 bases). Germline V CDR1 and CDR2: LNHDA, SQIVND (reference sequence). V was clipped by 8 bases and J by 1 base, with 7 bases between them. CDR3 length equals 12 residues. As DNA, the CDR3 is TGTGCCAGTCGGCGGGGCACAGATACGCAGTATTTT. It codes for CASRRGTDTQYF.

The rearrangement joins TRBV5-4 to TRBJ2-5, with D possibly being TRBD2 (5 bases). With 4 bases removed from V and 5 bases from J, the gap between germline ends came to 12 bases. The CDR3 has 13 amino acids. Per the germline V gene, CDR1 is SGHNT and CDR2 is YYREEE (reference sequence). The CDR3 DNA sequence: TGTGCCAGCAGCCAATGGACTTTGGAGACCCAGTACTTC. As protein: CASSQWTLETQYF.

This clone was detected only a few times. V is TRBV15 and J is TRBJ1-5, with D possibly being TRBD1 (6 bases). This CDR3 is 13 amino acids long. The V gene lost 5 bases and the J gene lost 7 bases, with 12 bases spanning the gap. Germline loops: CDR1 LNHNV, CDR2 YYDKDF (reference sequence). CDR3 coding DNA: TGTGCCACCAGCCTACAGGGTAGCCAGCCCCAGCATTTT. It is translated as CATSLQGSQPQHF.

The chain couples TRBV7-2 to TRBJ2-2, with a possible D match to TRBD2 (6 bases). Per germline, CDR1 SGHTA and CDR2 FQGNSA. This CDR3 is built from 14 residues. V lost 5 bases and J 3 bases, leaving 10 bases between the germline ends. CDR3 residues: CASSTGSHTGELFF. In DNA, the CDR3 is TGTGCCAGCAGCACCGGGAGCCACACCGGGGAGCTGTTTTTT.

The chain uses TRBV12-3 or TRBV12-4 and TRBJ1-2; 7 bases map to TRBD1. The CDR3 extends over 13 amino acids. V was clipped by 6 bases and J by 3 bases; unmatched bases: 4. CDR3 residues: CASSQTGDYGYTF. CDR3 nucleotides: TGTGCCAGCAGCCAAACAGGGGACTATGGCTACACCTTC.

The chain recombines TRBV6-2 or TRBV6-3 with TRBJ1-1, with D hard to call. The V gene's germline CDR1 is MNHEY and CDR2 SVGEGT. Trimming took 2 bases from V and 8 from J, leaving 15 bases between them. CDR3 length equals 14 residues. CDR3 residues: CASSYVEQFWEAFF. The CDR3 DNA sequence: TGTGCCAGCAGTTACGTGGAACAGTTCTGGGAAGCTTTCTTT.

V usage is TRBV12-3 or TRBV12-4 and J usage is TRBJ1-1; TRBD1 aligns across 8 bases. V shed 6 bases and J 11 bases; nucleotides not matched to a gene: 8. The CDR3 spans 12 residues. This chain's CDR3 is CASSRGQGQAFF. CDR3 nucleotide sequence: TGTGCCAGCAGCCGAGGACAGGGTCAGGCTTTCTTT.

V and J are TRBV19 and TRBJ2-1, with TRBD2 as a possible D gene (6 bases). This CDR3 has 14 residues. Trimming took off 4 bases at V and 4 bases at J, with 11 bases between the two ends. CDR1 LNHDA and CDR2 SQIVND come from the germline V gene (reference sequence). The CDR3 nucleotides are TGTGCCAGTAGTAAGGCCGGGGGATACAATGAGCAGTTCTTC. Its protein is CASSKAGGYNEQFF.

The DNA for the CDR3 is TGTGCCAGCAGTTCCTCGAGGCAGGGAGGTAATGAAAAACTGTTTTTT. This translates into CASSSSRQGGNEKLFF. The chain joins TRBV7-3 to TRBJ1-4, with a tentative D call TRBD1 (5 bases). The CDR3 contains 16 residues. Germline loops: CDR1 SGHTA, CDR2 FQGTGA. V was shortened by 6 bases and J by 4 bases, with 18 bases between the two germline ends.

This clone was seen a few times. This chain connects TRBV6-4 to TRBJ1-5; unclear D gene. The CDR3 runs to 13 residues. The germline gives CDR1 MRHNA, CDR2 SNTAGT. The ends were cut back, 11 bases at V and 3 bases at J, with 14 bases in the middle. In DNA form, the CDR3 reads TGTGCCTCCTCAGCCCGGGTCAATCAGCCCCAGCATTTT. This sequence encodes CASSARVNQPQHF.

The rearrangement uses TRBV24-1 and TRBJ2-2; maybe TRBD1 (5 bases). Germline CDR1 and CDR2: KGHDR and SFDVKD. The V end was cut by 5 bases, the J end by 1 base, with 10 bases between. The length of the CDR3 is 15 residues. The CDR3: CATSGGQGNTGELFF. The CDR3 DNA sequence: TGTGCCACCAGTGGGGGCCAGGGGAACACCGGGGAGCTGTTTTTT.

The V call is TRBV7-6, the J call TRBJ1-1, with TRBD1 matching over 9 bases. This CDR3 is 19 amino acids long. The germline gives CDR1 SGHVS, CDR2 FNYEAQ. V was pared by 1 base and J by 4 bases, with 16 bases of the junction left unmatched. CDR3 region: CASSLGTPGQGFLSTEAFF. For the CDR3, the DNA is TGTGCCAGCAGCTTAGGGACACCGGGACAGGGTTTTTTAAGCACTGAAGCTTTCTTT.

The chain uses TRBV2 and TRBJ1-2, with 7 bases fitting TRBD1. Germline CDR1 and CDR2: SNHLY and FYNNEI. This CDR3 contains 13 residues. With 6 bases clipped from V and 3 bases from J, the junction kept 4 bases outside the gene matches. The CDR3 sequence is CASRGTGDYGYTF. The CDR3 DNA reads as TGTGCCAGCAGGGGCACAGGGGACTATGGCTACACCTTC.